This TCR beta chain was documented in a study of shared clonotypes between healthy human individuals. Findings of the study overall: Among non-shared clonotypes, generation probabilities were lower than among those shared by all four donors.

Deep-level settings were used for running the assay. TCRdb keeps only in-frame clones here, not all; method: immunoSEQ multiplex PCR. The sample includes approximately 1.9 million clones, just over 90% of them seen just once. Terminally differentiated effector memory CD45RA+ cells were excluded by CCR7 positive selection of CD45RO-negative cells. Remarks on this clone: Its target is not known. Other DNA sequences from this sample encode an identical CDR3 as well.

Source material: naive CD8+ T cells from PBMCs. The clonotype was recovered from a man younger than 30 in good health. Some clones in this sample may be carry-over from other donors' samples.

DNA of the CDR3: TGTGCCAGCAGCGTAGGGGTTGAGCAGTTCTTC. Protein product: CASSVGVEQFF. The genes are TRBV9 and TRBJ2-1, with D unclear. Germline V CDR1 and CDR2: SGDLS, YYNGEE. CDR3 length: 11 residues. Trimming left V 0 bases short and J 9 bases short, with 4 bases between. The full variable domain, completed using reference TRBV9 and TRBJ2-1, is DSGVTQTPKHLITATGQRVTLRCSPRSGDLSVYWYQQSLDQGLQFLIQYYNGEERAKGNILERFSAQQFPDLHSELNLSSLELGDSALYFCASSVGVEQFFGPGTRLTVL.